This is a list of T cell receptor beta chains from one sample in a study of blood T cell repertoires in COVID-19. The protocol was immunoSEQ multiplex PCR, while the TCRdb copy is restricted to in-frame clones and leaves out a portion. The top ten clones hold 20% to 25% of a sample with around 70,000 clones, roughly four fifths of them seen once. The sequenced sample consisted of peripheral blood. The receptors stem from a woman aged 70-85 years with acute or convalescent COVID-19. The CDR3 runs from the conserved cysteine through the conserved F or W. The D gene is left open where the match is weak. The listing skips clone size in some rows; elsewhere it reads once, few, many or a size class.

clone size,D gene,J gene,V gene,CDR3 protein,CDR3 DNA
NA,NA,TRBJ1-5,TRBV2,CASSQGIGNQPQHF,TGTGCCAGCAGTCAGGGGATCGGGAATCAGCCCCAGCATTTT
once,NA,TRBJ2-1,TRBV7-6,CASSPSGNEQFF,TGTGCCAGCAGCCCCTCCGGGAATGAGCAGTTCTTC
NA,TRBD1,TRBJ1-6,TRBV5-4,CASSRQTGDNSPLHF,TGTGCCAGCAGCCGTCAGACAGGGGATAATTCACCCCTCCACTTT
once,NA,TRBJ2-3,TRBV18,CASSPGGSTDTQYF,TGTGCCAGCTCACCAGGAGGGTCCACAGATACGCAGTATTTT
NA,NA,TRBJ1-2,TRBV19,CASTTGPYNYGYTF,TGTGCCAGTACTACAGGGCCTTATAACTATGGCTACACCTTC
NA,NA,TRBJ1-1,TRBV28,CASNRDPQGAFF,TGTGCCAGCAACCGCGACCCACAGGGAGCTTTCTTT
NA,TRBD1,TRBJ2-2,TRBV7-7,CASSRLASRQGPNTGELFF,TGTGCCAGCAGCCGCCTAGCCTCTCGACAGGGCCCGAACACCGGGGAGCTGTTTTTT
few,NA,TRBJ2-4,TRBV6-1,CASSASWDGRGKNIQYF,TGTGCCAGCAGTGCTTCCTGGGACGGCAGGGGCAAAAACATTCAGTACTTC
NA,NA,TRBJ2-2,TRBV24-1,CATASGGGELFF,TGTGCCACCGCCTCGGGTGGCGGGGAGCTGTTTTTT
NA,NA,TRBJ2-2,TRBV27,CATFKGVGELFF,TGTGCCACCTTTAAGGGGGTAGGGGAGCTGTTTTTT
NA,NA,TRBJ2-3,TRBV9,CASSPGTSTDTQYF,TGTGCCAGCAGCCCGGGGACATCAACAGATACGCAGTATTTT
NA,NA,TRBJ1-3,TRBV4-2,CASSQGTEGHSGNTIYF,TGTGCCAGCAGCCAAGGAACAGAAGGCCACTCTGGAAACACCATATATTTT
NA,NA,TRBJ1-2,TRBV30,CAWGIQSSSGYTF,TGTGCCTGGGGTATTCAGTCCTCATCTGGCTACACCTTC
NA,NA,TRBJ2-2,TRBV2,CASRREQGAGELFF,TGTGCCAGCAGGAGAGAACAGGGCGCCGGGGAGCTGTTTTTT
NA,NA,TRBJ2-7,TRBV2,CASSRSIGEQYF,TGTGCCAGCAGCCGGTCCATTGGCGAGCAGTACTTC
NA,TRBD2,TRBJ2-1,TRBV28,CASSLRQGLLAGNNEQFF,TGTGCCAGCAGTTTAAGACAGGGACTACTAGCGGGTAACAATGAGCAGTTCTTC
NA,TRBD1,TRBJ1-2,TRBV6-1,CASSDDLTGGYGYTF,TGTGCCAGCAGTGACGACTTGACAGGGGGCTATGGCTACACCTTC
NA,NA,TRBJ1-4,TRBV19,CASSTRSTNEKLFF,TGTGCCAGTAGTACTAGATCCACTAATGAAAAACTGTTTTTT
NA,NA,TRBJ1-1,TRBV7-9,CASSLEGAISEAFF,TGTGCCAGCAGCTTAGAAGGGGCAATCTCTGAAGCTTTCTTT
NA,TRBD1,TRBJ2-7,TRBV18,CASSPGQGWSEQYF,TGTGCCAGCTCACCGGGACAGGGTTGGAGCGAGCAGTACTTC
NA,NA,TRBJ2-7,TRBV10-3,CAISDPSRLATGEQYF,TGTGCCATCAGTGATCCGAGTCGGCTGGCTACGGGGGAGCAGTACTTC
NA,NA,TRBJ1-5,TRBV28,CASSLFGSLGTQHF,TGTGCCAGCAGTTTATTTGGCAGTTTGGGGACTCAGCATTTT
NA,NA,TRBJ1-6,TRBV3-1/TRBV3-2,CASSLLIGSPLHF,TGTGCCAGCAGCTTACTAATCGGGTCACCCCTCCACTTT
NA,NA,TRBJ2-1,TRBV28,CASSRVYNEQFF,TGTGCCAGCAGTCGGGTCTACAATGAGCAGTTCTTC
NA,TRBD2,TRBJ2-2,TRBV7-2,CASSSNSGRSSGELFF,TGTGCCAGCAGCAGCAATAGCGGGAGATCAAGCGGGGAGCTGTTTTTT
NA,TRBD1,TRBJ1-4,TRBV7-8,CASSLGTGANEKLFF,TGTGCCAGCAGCTTAGGGACAGGAGCTAATGAAAAACTGTTTTTT
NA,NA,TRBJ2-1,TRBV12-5,CASGLGGGGYNEQFF,TGTGCTAGTGGTTTAGGGGGTGGGGGCTACAATGAGCAGTTCTTC
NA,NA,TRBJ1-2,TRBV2,CASSLRTINYGYTF,TGTGCCAGCAGTCTTCGGACAATTAACTATGGCTACACCTTC
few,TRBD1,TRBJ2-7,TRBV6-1,CASSEPGQKYEQYF,TGTGCCAGCAGTGAGCCGGGACAGAAGTACGAGCAGTACTTC
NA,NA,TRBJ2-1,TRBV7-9,CASSPGTTYNEQFF,TGTGCCAGCAGCCCCGGGACAACCTACAATGAGCAGTTCTTC